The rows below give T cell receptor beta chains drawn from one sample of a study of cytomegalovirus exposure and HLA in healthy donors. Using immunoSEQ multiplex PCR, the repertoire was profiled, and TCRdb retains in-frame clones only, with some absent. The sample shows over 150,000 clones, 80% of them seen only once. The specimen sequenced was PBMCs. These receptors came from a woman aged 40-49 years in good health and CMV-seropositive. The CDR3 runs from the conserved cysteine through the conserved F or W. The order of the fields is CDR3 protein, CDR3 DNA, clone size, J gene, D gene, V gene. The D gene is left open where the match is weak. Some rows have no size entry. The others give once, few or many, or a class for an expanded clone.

CASSYGQGAPAFF	TGTGCCAGCAGTTACGGACAGGGGGCACCAGCTTTCTTT	-	TRBJ1-1	TRBD1	TRBV27
CASSRTGTREQYF	TGTGCCAGCAGCCGGACAGGGACGAGAGAGCAGTACTTC	-	TRBJ2-7	TRBD1	TRBV7-9
CASRPFSGSGQETQYF	TGTGCCAGCAGACCTTTTAGCGGGAGTGGGCAAGAGACCCAGTACTTC	-	TRBJ2-5	TRBD2	TRBV5-5
CASSVQGKYNEQFF	TGTGCCAGCAGTGTTCAGGGCAAATACAATGAGCAGTTCTTC	-	TRBJ2-1	-	TRBV2
CSVEAATGGLNNEQFF	TGCAGCGTTGAAGCGGCGACAGGGGGACTAAACAATGAGCAGTTCTTC	-	TRBJ2-1	TRBD1	TRBV29-1
CASSKREGSYNEQFF	TGTGCCAGCAGCAAACGGGAGGGGTCGTACAATGAGCAGTTCTTC	few	TRBJ2-1	TRBD2	TRBV9
CASSRGSGTNYEQYF	TGTGCCAGCTCACGGGGCAGCGGGACAAACTACGAGCAGTACTTC	-	TRBJ2-7	-	TRBV18
CASNQQGHEQYF	TGTGCCAGCAATCAACAGGGCCACGAGCAGTACTTC	-	TRBJ2-7	-	TRBV28
CASSVGHMNTEAFF	TGTGCCAGCAGCGTTGGACACATGAACACTGAAGCTTTCTTT	few	TRBJ1-1	-	TRBV9
CASSLGDRGMNTEAFF	TGTGCCAGCAGCCTGGGGGACAGGGGGATGAACACTGAAGCTTTCTTT	-	TRBJ1-1	TRBD1	TRBV4-2
CASRPFAGTSYNEQFF	TGCGCCAGCAGACCTTTTGCGGGTACCTCCTACAATGAGCAGTTCTTC	-	TRBJ2-1	-	TRBV5-1
CASSGGQETTNEKLFF	TGTGCCAGCAGCGGGGGACAGGAGACAACTAATGAAAAACTGTTTTTT	few	TRBJ1-4	TRBD1	TRBV5-4
CASSESRSRTDTQYF	TGCGCCAGCAGTGAGTCGAGGAGCCGCACAGATACGCAGTATTTT	-	TRBJ2-3	-	TRBV10-1
CASSMGTGRETQYF	TGTGCCAGTAGTATGGGGACAGGGAGGGAGACCCAGTACTTC	-	TRBJ2-5	TRBD1	TRBV19
CASSGRTGGSAFF	TGTGCCAGCAGCGGTCGGACAGGGGGCTCGGCTTTCTTT	-	TRBJ1-1	TRBD1	TRBV6-6
CASSFLQGSYEQYF	TGCGCCAGCAGCTTCCTACAGGGCTCCTACGAGCAGTACTTC	-	TRBJ2-7	-	TRBV5-1
CAISESGSNQPQHF	TGTGCCATCAGTGAGTCGGGCAGCAATCAGCCCCAGCATTTT	-	TRBJ1-5	-	TRBV10-3
CASSADSGRGTDTQYF	TGTGCCAGCAGCGCCGATAGCGGGAGGGGTACAGATACGCAGTATTTT	once	TRBJ2-3	TRBD2	TRBV9
CASSSPSLDGSYEQYF	TGTGCCAGCAGTTCCCCTTCCTTGGACGGGAGCTACGAGCAGTACTTC	once	TRBJ2-7	-	TRBV27
CASSLEVGGNNEQFF	TGTGCCAGCAGCTTAGAGGTTGGCGGGAACAATGAGCAGTTCTTC	-	TRBJ2-1	-	TRBV7-8
CASSLEGAPSYGYTF	TGCGCCAGCAGCTTGGAGGGGGCTCCGAGCTATGGCTACACCTTC	-	TRBJ1-2	TRBD1	TRBV5-1
CASSYHRRATNEKLFF	TGTGCCAGCAGTTACCATAGACGGGCAACTAATGAAAAACTGTTTTTT	-	TRBJ1-4	-	TRBV6-5
CASRGEEAGAYEQYF	TGTGCCAGCAGGGGGGAGGAAGCGGGAGCCTACGAGCAGTACTTC	-	TRBJ2-7	TRBD2	TRBV6-5
CASTPRSGSNEQFF	TGTGCCAGCACCCCCAGGAGCGGGAGCAATGAGCAGTTCTTC	-	TRBJ2-1	TRBD2	TRBV27
CASSFQRTDTQYF	TGTGCCAGCAGCTTCCAGCGGACAGATACGCAGTATTTT	-	TRBJ2-3	-	TRBV13
CATDLAGGANVLTF	TGTGCCACCGATCTAGCGGGAGGCGCCAACGTCCTGACTTTC	-	TRBJ2-6	TRBD2	TRBV28
CASRRGTGGSYEQYF	TGTGCCAGCCGCCGAGGGACAGGGGGCTCCTACGAGCAGTACTTC	-	TRBJ2-7	TRBD1	TRBV27
CAWSSSQSYNEQFF	TGTGCCTGGAGTTCGTCACAGAGCTACAATGAGCAGTTCTTC	-	TRBJ2-1	-	TRBV30
CASRLSGREEQYF	TGTGCCAGCAGGCTCAGCGGGAGGGAAGAGCAGTACTTC	-	TRBJ2-7	TRBD2	TRBV7-2
CASSSQRLAGVPDTQYF	TGTGCCAGCAGCTCACAGAGACTAGCGGGAGTCCCAGATACGCAGTATTTT	few	TRBJ2-3	TRBD2	TRBV7-9
CASRDLLAGGRNEQFF	TGTGCCAGCAGGGACCTTCTAGCGGGAGGGCGCAATGAGCAGTTCTTC	-	TRBJ2-1	TRBD2	TRBV2
CASSPTYEQYF	TGTGCCAGTAGCCCAACCTACGAGCAGTACTTC	few	TRBJ2-7	-	TRBV7-2
CASSLGTSGDYEQYF	TGCGCCAGCAGCTTGGGGACTAGCGGGGACTACGAGCAGTACTTC	-	TRBJ2-7	TRBD2	TRBV5-1
CASSQDRISGPTDTQYF	TGCGCCAGCAGCCAAGATCGGATTAGCGGACCCACAGATACGCAGTATTTT	-	TRBJ2-3	-	TRBV4-1
CASSESPGSSYEQYF	TGTGCCAGCAGTGAATCCCCGGGTAGCTCCTACGAGCAGTACTTC	-	TRBJ2-7	-	TRBV6-1
CARRPGTSGPPVF	TGTGCCAGAAGACCCGGGACTAGCGGACCCCCGGTGTTT	-	TRBJ2-3	TRBD2	TRBV5-3